The sequence of this T cell receptor beta chain was determined in a study of CD8+ T cells in alopecia areata. Treatment noted: oral pan-JAK inhibitor, 5-10 mg twice daily. Lesional scalp punch biopsies and peripheral blood were collected from alopecia areata patients. The CDR3 contains 12 residues. Germline CDR1 MDHEN, CDR2 SYDVKM. V dropped 6 bases and J dropped 9 bases, with 14 bases sitting between them. Following RNA extraction, reverse transcription yielded cDNA that acted as the sequencing template. Clones were sequenced by immunoSEQ multiplex PCR, and TCRdb holds only the in-frame ones, with some missing. The repertoire holds 90,000 to 100,000 clones, with roughly two thirds as singletons.

The sample consisted of CD8+ T cells sorted from blood, taken at week 4, from a patient treated with tofacitinib. The sequence came from a human donor with alopecia areata. The J gene is TRBJ2-5, the V gene TRBV28, with unresolved D. The CDR3 sequence is CASSRVLIAQYF. CDR3 DNA sequence: TGTGCCAGCAGCCGGGTCCTCATTGCCCAGTACTTC.